These 15 T cell receptor beta chains originate from one sample sequenced in a study of cytomegalovirus exposure and HLA in healthy donors. The study ran its PCR with 60 Vbeta and 13 Jbeta primers. The protocol was immunoSEQ multiplex PCR, while the TCRdb copy is restricted to in-frame clones and leaves out a portion. The sample has about 90,000 clones, around 64% seen once; the top ten hold 2.1%. Sequencing was done on a sample of PBMCs. These TCRs come from a man younger than 40 in good health and CMV-seronegative.

V is TRBV5-4 and J is TRBJ1-1, with a tentative D call TRBD1 (5 bases). Germline assignment: CDR1 SGHNT and CDR2 YYREEE (reference sequence). Trimming left V 3 bases short and J 8 bases short, with 17 bases between. There are 14 residues in the CDR3. CDR3 nucleotide sequence: TGTGCCAGCAGCTGGATTTCGGAGGGGTCCGAAGCTTTCTTT. This sequence encodes CASSWISEGSEAFF.

The chain is built from TRBV7-9 and TRBJ1-2, with TRBD1 as a possible D gene (5 bases). Germline CDR1 and CDR2: SEHNR and FQNEAQ (reference sequence). The V gene lost 3 bases and the J gene lost 0 bases, with 11 bases spanning the gap. This CDR3 is built from 15 residues. CDR3 DNA: TGTGCCAGCAGCTTTTCGACAGCAGCTAACTATGGCTACACCTTC. Translated: CASSFSTAANYGYTF.

Points on this clone: Sequence at one end of the junction differs from germline and may be a read error. The V call is TRBV28, the J call TRBJ2-7; possibly TRBD1 for D (5 bases). CDR1 and CDR2 from the germline V gene are MDHEN and SYDVKM. The CDR3 totals 16 residues. The CDR3 region is CASSLWIDSSTYEQYF. CDR3 nucleotide sequence: TGTGCCAGCAGTCTATGGATCGACAGTAGTACCTACGAGCAGTACTTC.

The rearrangement uses TRBV5-8 and TRBJ2-3; 8 bases agree with TRBD2. Germline V lookup: CDR1 SGHTS, CDR2 YDEGEE. The CDR3 runs to 14 residues. The V and J ends lost 0 bases and 8 bases, in that order; junction bases with no gene match: 5. The CDR3: CASSLAGTRGTQYF. CDR3 nucleotide sequence: TGTGCCAGCAGCTTGGCAGGGACTAGGGGTACGCAGTATTTT.

The table lists this clone with a few counts. The genes are TRBV10-2 and TRBJ2-1, with TRBD2 identical over 13 bases. The CDR3 extends over 15 amino acids. Trimming at V came to 7 bases and at J to 7 bases, leaving 7 bases not matched to a gene. Germline CDR1 is WSHSY and CDR2 is SAAADI. The CDR3 loop is CASTGLAGVQNEQFF. CDR3 in DNA: TGCGCCAGCACAGGACTAGCGGGAGTACAAAATGAGCAGTTCTTC.

This chain uses TRBV10-3 with TRBJ1-3; D is undetermined. Germline values: CDR1 ENHRY, CDR2 SYGVKD. V shed 11 bases and J shed 8 bases, with 19 bases lying between them. This CDR3 contains 13 residues. DNA for the CDR3: TGTGCCGTTGACTCCGGCAGATCGGACACCATATATTTT. Amino acids: CAVDSGRSDTIYF.

This chain connects TRBV18 to TRBJ1-4; D call uncertain. Germline values: CDR1 KGHSH, CDR2 LQKENI. The CDR3 covers 14 residues. V was trimmed by 9 bases and J by 3 bases, leaving 14 bases between them. The CDR3 region has the DNA TGTGCCAGTAATGAGGGTTCAGCTAATGAAAAACTGTTTTTT. Translating it yields CASNEGSANEKLFF.

The sample holds one count of this clone. The J gene is TRBJ1-2, the V gene TRBV7-2, with D perhaps TRBD1 (5 bases). CDR1 is SGHTA and CDR2 is FQGNSA in the germline V gene. V gave up 4 bases and J gave up 4 bases, with 22 bases separating them. This CDR3 is 17 amino acids long. The CDR3 bases are TGTGCCAGCAGCTCCGACTACCGTGGGGGAGGGGTCTATGGCTACACCTTC. Protein sequence: CASSSDYRGGGVYGYTF.

The J gene is TRBJ2-7, the V gene TRBV7-8; 11 bases line up with TRBD2. This CDR3 has 16 amino acids. Germline CDR1 is SGHVS and CDR2 is FQNEAQ. V lost 5 bases and J lost 3; bases outside the gene matches: 9. CDR3 bases: TGTGCCAGCAGCCCTATCCGACTAGCGGGGATCTACGAGCAGTACTTC. Encoded protein: CASSPIRLAGIYEQYF.

The chain has TRBV30 and TRBJ2-7, with 7 bases matching TRBD2. Germline-derived CDR1 and CDR2 are GTSNPN and SVGIG (reference sequence). Losses at the gene ends were 2 bases for V and 4 bases for J; bases not matched to a gene: 8. The CDR3 is 14 amino acids. CDR3 DNA sequence: TGTGCCTGGAGTTCGGCGGGAGCCGCGTACGAGCAGTACTTC. This translates into CAWSSAGAAYEQYF.

This rearrangement joins TRBV9 to TRBJ1-2, with D possibly being TRBD1 (6 bases). Deletions cut 0 bases from V and 9 bases from J, with 18 bases between. The length of the CDR3 is 15 residues. Per germline, CDR1 SGDLS and CDR2 YYNGEE. CDR3: CASSVEGIQGLRYTF. CDR3 bases: TGTGCCAGCAGCGTAGAAGGAATACAGGGTTTACGCTACACCTTC.

Of note for this clone: The junction departs from germline at one end; a sequencing error may be responsible. The V call is TRBV2, the J call TRBJ2-3, with 8 bases lining up with TRBD2. CDR1 is SNHLY and CDR2 is FYNNEI in the germline V gene. The CDR3 is made up of 12 amino acids. As DNA, the CDR3 is TGCAGTACGGGGGGGCGTGAAGATACGCAGTATTTT. It codes for CSTGGREDTQYF.

The chain is built from TRBV6-1 and TRBJ2-3; 7 nucleotides agree with TRBD2. This CDR3 region has 17 residues. V gave up 4 bases and J gave up 6 bases; unmatched junction bases: 16. The V gene's germline CDR1 is MNHNS and CDR2 SASEGT. This chain's CDR3 is CASSVGEGTPGRDTQYF. Here the CDR3 DNA reads TGTGCCAGCAGTGTCGGGGAGGGGACCCCGGGGAGGGATACGCAGTATTTT.

The rearrangement links TRBV28 to TRBJ2-2; D not certain. CDR1 MDHEN and CDR2 SYDVKM come from the germline V gene. This CDR3 contains 13 residues. Trimming took off 1 base at V and 3 bases at J, with 3 bases between the two ends. As DNA, the CDR3 is TGTGCCAGCAGTTTATTAGACACCGGGGAGCTGTTTTTT. This sequence encodes CASSLLDTGELFF.

This clone turned up a few times. V usage is TRBV7-9 and J usage is TRBJ2-1; weak D call: TRBD2 (5 bases). Germline V gene sequence: CDR1 SEHNR, CDR2 FQNEAQ (reference sequence). Trimming pared 0 bases from V and 8 bases from J, leaving 8 bases between. This CDR3 comprises 13 residues. The CDR3 DNA reads as TGTGCCAGCAGCTTAGCCCTAGCTGATGAGCAGTTCTTC. It specifies CASSLALADEQFF.